These 18 T cell receptor beta chains were sequenced from one sample in a study of monozygotic twins with inflammatory bowel disease. With the 5' RACE reads reprocessed, TCRdb shows one record per CDR3 protein and no DNA. This sample contains about 380,000 distinct CDR3 sequences. The specimen sequenced was blood. All receptors derive from a human donor with ulcerative colitis or Crohn's disease, or a healthy co-twin of an affected twin (not recorded which).

The V and J genes are TRBV20-1 and TRBJ2-1; TCRdb's D call of TRBD1 is untestable without DNA. Per germline, CDR1 DFQATT and CDR2 SNEGSKA (reference sequence). There are 14 residues in the CDR3. The CDR3 sequence: CSAGGGRYHNEQFF.

The chain carries TRBV7-2 and TRBJ1-1; TCRdb picks TRBD1, but there is no DNA to check that call. The CDR3 loop spans 12 amino acids. Germline V gene sequence: CDR1 SGHTA, CDR2 FQGNSA. CDR3 residues: CDSSPGRTEAFF.

V is TRBV18 and J is TRBJ1-5; without DNA, the TCRdb call of TRBD1 cannot be checked. Per germline, CDR1 KGHSH and CDR2 LQKENI. The CDR3 contains 17 residues. The CDR3 reads CASSPPPGQPLNQPQHF.

The chain links TRBV2 to TRBJ1-1; TCRdb returns TRBD1, unconfirmable since there is no DNA. CDR3 length: 14 amino acids. Germline assignment: CDR1 SNHLY and CDR2 FYNNEI. The CDR3 sequence is CASSDWTGRTEAFF.

Here the CDR3 reads CASSRGTGHGKLFF. The chain employs TRBV7-2 and TRBJ1-4; TCRdb designates TRBD1, a call that cannot be tested without DNA. The CDR3 runs 14 residues. Germline loops: CDR1 SGHTA, CDR2 FQGNSA. Combining the CDR3 with reference TRBV7-2 and TRBJ1-4 gives the whole variable domain GAGVSQSPSNKVTEKGKDVELRCDPISGHTALYWYRQSLGQGLEFLIYFQGNSAPDKSGLPSDRFSAERTGGSVSTLTIQRTQQEDSAVYLCASSRGTGHGKLFFGSGTQLSVL.

V gene TRBV25-1 combines with J gene TRBJ2-2; TCRdb's D call of TRBD2 is untestable without DNA. The CDR3 is made up of 17 amino acids. Germline-derived CDR1 and CDR2 are MGHDK and SYGVNS. CDR3 residues: CASSDPLSGGDTGELFF.

J is TRBJ2-2 and V is TRBV15; the D call of TRBD1 rests on TCRdb alone, since no DNA is present to check it. The CDR3 contains 17 residues. The germline V gene encodes CDR1 LNHNV and CDR2 YYDKDF (reference sequence). The CDR3 protein is CATSRAPLDRDTGELFF.

This rearrangement joins TRBV18 to TRBJ2-3; TCRdb returns TRBD1, unconfirmable since there is no DNA. The CDR3 has 14 amino acids. Germline V gene data show CDR1 as KGHSH and CDR2 as LQKENI. The CDR3 sequence: CASSPRTLTDTQYF.

V gene TRBV7-9 combines with J gene TRBJ2-1. CDR1 is SEHNR and CDR2 is FQNEAQ in the germline V gene (reference sequence). The length of the CDR3 is 14 residues. The CDR3 loop reads CASIGLTKDNEQFF.

The chain links TRBV5-4 to TRBJ1-1; TCRdb picks TRBD1, but there is no DNA to check that call. Germline V gene lookup returns CDR1 SGHNT and CDR2 YYREEE (reference sequence). This CDR3 is 14 amino acids long. CDR3 region: CASSGRWQNTEAFF.

The chain couples TRBV5-1 to TRBJ2-7; TCRdb's D call, TRBD2, is unchecked because there is no DNA. In germline, CDR1 is SGHRS, CDR2 YFSETQ. This CDR3 is 15 amino acids long. CDR3 in amino acids: CASSFRGRVSDEQYF.

This chain connects TRBV15 to TRBJ2-4; the D gene TCRdb calls, TRBD1, cannot be checked with no DNA. The CDR3 runs to 17 residues. The germline V gene has CDR1 LNHNV and CDR2 YYDKDF (reference sequence). The CDR3 sequence: CATSGSGQGTSKNIQYF.

The genes are TRBV28 and TRBJ2-7; with no DNA, the TCRdb D assignment of TRBD1 cannot be verified. This CDR3 has 17 amino acids. Per the germline V gene, CDR1 is MDHEN and CDR2 is SYDVKM. CDR3 sequence reads: CASSLVVGQGEAYEQYF.

V is TRBV12-3 or TRBV12-4 and J is TRBJ2-3. The CDR3 is 14 residues long. CDR3 sequence: CASSLPNRLDTQYF.

CDR3: CASSLEQGASYGYTF. V gene TRBV5-1 combines with J gene TRBJ1-2; TCRdb's D call, TRBD1, is unchecked because there is no DNA. From germline, CDR1 is SGHRS and CDR2 YFSETQ. CDR3 length equals 15 residues.

J is TRBJ1-2 and V is TRBV20-1; the TCRdb D gene call, TRBD1, has no DNA to confirm it. CDR3 length: 13 residues. The V gene's germline CDR1 is DFQATT and CDR2 SNEGSKA (reference sequence). CDR3 protein: CSAIPGQGSGYTF.

The genes are TRBV5-1 and TRBJ2-7; TCRdb picks TRBD1, but there is no DNA to check that call. In germline, CDR1 is SGHRS, CDR2 YFSETQ. The CDR3 extends over 12 amino acids. CDR3 in amino acids: CASSPGFHEQYF.

This rearrangement joins TRBV12-2 to TRBJ2-3. TRBV12-2 represents a pseudogene. The CDR3 length is 14 residues. The CDR3 sequence: CASRLASFTDTQYF.